One sample yielded the 6 T cell receptor beta chains listed below, sequenced in a study of blood T cell repertoires in COVID-19. Libraries were prepared by immunoSEQ multiplex PCR; TCRdb keeps only in-frame clonotypes and omits some of them. The sample holds approximately 440,000 clones, around 91% seen once. The sequenced sample consisted of PBMCs or T cells enriched from blood (not recorded which). These receptors originate from a young man who had recovered from COVID-19.

The CDR3 DNA is TGCGCCAGCAGCCAAGTGACTAGAGACTACGAGCAGTACTTC. Its translation is CASSQVTRDYEQYF. V and J are TRBV4-1 and TRBJ2-7, with a tentative D call TRBD2 (6 bases). CDR3 length: 14 amino acids. Germline values: CDR1 MGHRA, CDR2 YSYEKL. The V and J ends lost 1 base and 3 bases respectively, with 10 bases between them.

This chain joins TRBV6-6 and TRBJ2-7, with 10 nucleotides matching TRBD2. Unmatched junction bases numbered 5, after V lost 8 bases and J lost 4 bases. Germline V gives CDR1 MNHNY, CDR2 SVGAGI (reference sequence). The CDR3 is made up of 13 amino acids. The CDR3 DNA reads TGTGCCAGCCGGACTAGCGGTACTTACGAGCAGTACTTC. Its protein is CASRTSGTYEQYF.

V usage is TRBV20-1 and J usage is TRBJ1-4; D unclear. Germline V gene data show CDR1 as DFQATT and CDR2 as SNEGSKA (reference sequence). The V and J ends lost 3 bases and 8 bases respectively, with 13 bases between them. This CDR3 comprises 13 residues. The CDR3: CSASGQDGEKLFF. CDR3 bases: TGCAGTGCTAGTGGTCAGGATGGCGAAAAACTGTTTTTT.

The chain recombines TRBV12-3 or TRBV12-4 with TRBJ2-1; 7 bases match TRBD2. The trim removed 5 bases at V and 7 bases at J, leaving 5 bases unmatched. This CDR3 is built from 13 residues. The CDR3 DNA follows: TGTGCCAGCAGTCTTCTAGCGGCAAATGAGCAGTTCTTC. Translation gives CASSLLAANEQFF.

V is TRBV7-9 and J is TRBJ1-5; D remains ambiguous. Germline V gene lookup returns CDR1 SEHNR and CDR2 FQNEAQ (reference sequence). The V end was cut by 5 bases, the J end by 6 bases, with 11 bases between. The CDR3 consists of 13 residues. The CDR3 protein is CASSPRSGQPQHF. In DNA form, the CDR3 reads TGTGCCAGCAGCCCAAGGTCGGGTCAGCCCCAGCATTTT.

Note on this clone: In the same sample, other DNA sequences code for this CDR3. This chain uses TRBV3-1 (or the pseudogene TRBV3-2) with TRBJ1-1; TRBD1 matches at 7 bases. V shed 4 bases and J 5 bases; nucleotides not matched to a gene: 4. CDR3 length: 13 residues. Germline assignment: CDR1 LGHDT and CDR2 YNNKEL (reference sequence). In DNA, the CDR3 is TGTGCCAGCAGCCCTCGACAGGGAACTGAAGCTTTCTTT. Its protein product is CASSPRQGTEAFF.